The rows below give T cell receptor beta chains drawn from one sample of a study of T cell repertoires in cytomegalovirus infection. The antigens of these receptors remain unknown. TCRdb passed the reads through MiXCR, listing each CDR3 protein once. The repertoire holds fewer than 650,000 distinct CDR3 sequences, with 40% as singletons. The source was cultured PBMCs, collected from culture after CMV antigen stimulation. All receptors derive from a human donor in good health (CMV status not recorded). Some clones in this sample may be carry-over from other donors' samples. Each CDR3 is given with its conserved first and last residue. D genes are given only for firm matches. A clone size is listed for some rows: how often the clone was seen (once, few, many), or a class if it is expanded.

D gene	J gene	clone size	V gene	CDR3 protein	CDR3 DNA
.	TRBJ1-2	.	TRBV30	CAHHPPVRGGYTF	TGTGCTCATCACCCCCCGGTTCGTGGCGGCTACACCTTC
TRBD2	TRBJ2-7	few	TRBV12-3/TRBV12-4	CASSPSLGGRASEQYF	TGTGCCAGCAGTCCCTCCCTGGGCGGGAGGGCCTCCGAGCAGTACTTC
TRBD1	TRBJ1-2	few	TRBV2	CASSRFAGGTYGYTF	TGTGCCAGCAGCCGGTTTGCAGGGGGAACCTATGGCTACACCTTC
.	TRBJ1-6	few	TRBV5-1	CASSLAIYNSPLHF	TGCGCCAGCAGCTTGGCCATCTATAATTCACCCCTCCACTTT
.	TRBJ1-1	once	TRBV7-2	CASSLVKGGGTEAFF	TGTGCCAGCAGCTTAGTTAAGGGTGGTGGCACTGAAGCTTTCTTT
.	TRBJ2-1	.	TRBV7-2	CASNLGPVNEQFF	TGTGCCAGCAACCTGGGACCAGTAAATGAGCAGTTCTTC
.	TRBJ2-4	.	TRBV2	CASRPGGNIQYF	TGTGCCAGCAGGCCAGGGGGGAACATTCAGTACTTC
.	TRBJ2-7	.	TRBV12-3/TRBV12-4	CASSLKVTSEDEQYF	TGTGCCAGCAGTTTAAAGGTAACCTCCGAGGACGAGCAGTACTTC
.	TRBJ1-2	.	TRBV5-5	CASSLGRSSNYGYTF	TGTGCCAGCAGCTTGGGTAGATCTTCTAACTATGGCTACACCTTC
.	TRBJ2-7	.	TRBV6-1	CASTQVYEQYF	TGTGCCAGCACCCAGGTCTACGAGCAGTACTTC
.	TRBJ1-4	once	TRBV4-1	CASSQGARGRNEKLFF	TGCGCCAGCAGCCAAGGTGCTCGGGGCCGGAATGAAAAACTGTTTTTT
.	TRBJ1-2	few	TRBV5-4	CASSFKGTANYGYTF	TGTGCCAGCAGCTTCAAGGGGACCGCTAACTATGGCTACACCTTC
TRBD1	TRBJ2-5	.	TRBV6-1	CASSEALGTGGETQYF	TGTGCCAGCAGTGAAGCGCTTGGGACAGGGGGAGAGACCCAGTACTTC
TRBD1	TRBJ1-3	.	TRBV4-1	CASRGQERESGNTIYF	TGCGCCAGCAGGGGACAGGAGCGCGAATCTGGAAACACCATATATTTT
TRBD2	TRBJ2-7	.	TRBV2	CASSEGLAEAYEQYF	TGTGCCAGCAGTGAGGGACTAGCGGAAGCCTACGAGCAGTACTTC
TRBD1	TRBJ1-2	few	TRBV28	CASSSRDRDYGYTF	TGTGCCAGCAGCTCAAGAGACAGGGACTATGGCTACACCTTC
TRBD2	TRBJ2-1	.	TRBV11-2	CASSPGTTNNEQFF	TGTGCCAGCAGCCCGGGGACTACAAACAATGAGCAGTTCTTC